This is a list of T cell receptor beta chains from one sample in a study of blood T cell repertoires in COVID-19. Some clones are missing from TCRdb's copy, which holds only in-frame ones; the method was immunoSEQ multiplex PCR. Counted here are around 250,000 clones, around 83% occurring once; the ten biggest clones make up less than 5.5%. Sequenced sample: PBMCs or T cells enriched from blood (not recorded which). These receptor sequences come from a man aged 35-49 years who had been exposed to COVID-19. The CDR3 runs from the conserved cysteine through the conserved F or W. Each record gives: J gene, D gene, V gene, clone size, CDR3 protein, CDR3 DNA. D genes are given only for firm matches. Rows may omit the clone size; those that give it use once, few, many or a size class.

j_call: TRBJ2-1
d_call: TRBD2
v_call: TRBV10-1
clone_size: once
cdr3_aa: CATRGDGRSGGNEQFF
cdr3_nt: TGCGCCACGCGCGGGGACGGGAGGTCCGGTGGTAATGAGCAGTTCTTC

j_call: TRBJ2-2
d_call: TRBD2
v_call: TRBV5-4
clone_size: .
cdr3_aa: CASSPTSAQTGELFF
cdr3_nt: TGTGCCAGCAGCCCTACTAGCGCCCAAACCGGGGAGCTGTTTTTT

j_call: TRBJ2-1
d_call: TRBD2
v_call: TRBV5-6
clone_size: .
cdr3_aa: CASSLGAGTSLGNEQFF
cdr3_nt: TGTGCCAGCAGCTTGGGGGCCGGGACTAGCTTGGGGAATGAGCAGTTCTTC

j_call: TRBJ1-1
d_call: .
v_call: TRBV7-8
clone_size: .
cdr3_aa: CASSFAGLAEAFF
cdr3_nt: TGTGCCAGCAGCTTCGCGGGGTTGGCTGAAGCTTTCTTT

j_call: TRBJ2-3
d_call: TRBD2
v_call: TRBV5-1
clone_size: .
cdr3_aa: CASSSGRAGDTQYF
cdr3_nt: TGCGCCAGCAGTAGCGGGAGGGCCGGGGATACGCAGTATTTT

j_call: TRBJ2-5
d_call: .
v_call: TRBV19
clone_size: .
cdr3_aa: CASSDSGKETQYF
cdr3_nt: TGTGCCAGTAGTGATAGCGGAAAAGAGACCCAGTACTTC

j_call: TRBJ1-1
d_call: TRBD1
v_call: TRBV29-1
clone_size: few
cdr3_aa: CSVYRTGGTEAFF
cdr3_nt: TGCAGCGTTTACAGGACAGGGGGGACTGAAGCTTTCTTT

j_call: TRBJ1-1
d_call: .
v_call: TRBV18
clone_size: .
cdr3_aa: CASSPTRNTEAFF
cdr3_nt: TGTGCCAGCTCACCAACGAGGAACACTGAAGCTTTCTTT

j_call: TRBJ2-1
d_call: TRBD1
v_call: TRBV19
clone_size: once
cdr3_aa: CASLSQGTGGSYNEQFF
cdr3_nt: TGTGCCAGTTTATCCCAGGGAACAGGGGGTTCCTACAATGAGCAGTTCTTC

j_call: TRBJ1-2
d_call: .
v_call: TRBV6-4
clone_size: once
cdr3_aa: CASGITGLDGYTF
cdr3_nt: TGTGCCAGCGGAATAACAGGGTTGGATGGCTACACCTTC

j_call: TRBJ1-5
d_call: .
v_call: TRBV10-3
clone_size: .
cdr3_aa: CAISESQAGNQPQHF
cdr3_nt: TGTGCCATCAGTGAGTCACAGGCGGGCAATCAGCCCCAGCATTTT

j_call: TRBJ2-1
d_call: TRBD2
v_call: TRBV10-2
clone_size: .
cdr3_aa: CATSTSGEPNEQFF
cdr3_nt: TGCGCCACCTCAACTAGCGGGGAACCCAATGAGCAGTTCTTC

j_call: TRBJ2-5
d_call: TRBD2
v_call: TRBV19
clone_size: .
cdr3_aa: CASSPGLAYRTQYF
cdr3_nt: TGTGCCAGTAGCCCTGGACTAGCTTATCGGACCCAGTACTTC

j_call: TRBJ2-3
d_call: TRBD2
v_call: TRBV9
clone_size: .
cdr3_aa: CASSPLLAGDEDTQYF
cdr3_nt: TGTGCCAGCTCCCCCCTACTAGCGGGAGATGAGGATACGCAGTATTTT

j_call: TRBJ2-1
d_call: TRBD2
v_call: TRBV7-8
clone_size: many
cdr3_aa: CASSLMAGVKYNEQFF
cdr3_nt: TGTGCCAGCAGCTTGATGGCGGGAGTTAAGTACAATGAGCAGTTCTTC

j_call: TRBJ1-4
d_call: TRBD1
v_call: TRBV5-1
clone_size: .
cdr3_aa: CASSLATGGFEKLFF
cdr3_nt: TGCGCCAGCAGCTTAGCGACAGGGGGCTTTGAAAAACTGTTTTTT

j_call: TRBJ1-5
d_call: TRBD1
v_call: TRBV19
clone_size: .
cdr3_aa: CASQGVSAMFQPQHF
cdr3_nt: TGTGCCAGCCAGGGGGTTTCGGCTATGTTTCAGCCCCAGCATTTT

j_call: TRBJ1-2
d_call: .
v_call: TRBV6-5
clone_size: few
cdr3_aa: CASRTRDSYGYTF
cdr3_nt: TGTGCCAGCAGAACCCGGGACTCCTATGGCTACACCTTC

j_call: TRBJ1-6
d_call: TRBD1
v_call: TRBV9
clone_size: .
cdr3_aa: CASSSQGAQSNSPLHF
cdr3_nt: TGTGCCAGCAGCTCCCAGGGGGCGCAATCTAATTCACCCCTCCACTTT

j_call: TRBJ2-7
d_call: .
v_call: TRBV4-1
clone_size: few
cdr3_aa: CASSQNQGLYEQYF
cdr3_nt: TGCGCCAGCAGCCAAAACCAGGGTCTCTACGAGCAGTACTTC

j_call: TRBJ1-5
d_call: TRBD1
v_call: TRBV20-1
clone_size: few
cdr3_aa: CSANEGGQLNQPQHF
cdr3_nt: TGCAGTGCTAATGAGGGGGGACAGCTCAATCAGCCCCAGCATTTT

j_call: TRBJ2-3
d_call: .
v_call: TRBV3-1/TRBV3-2
clone_size: .
cdr3_aa: CASSGTSITDTQYF
cdr3_nt: TGTGCCAGCAGCGGCACTAGCATTACAGATACGCAGTATTTT

j_call: TRBJ1-5
d_call: .
v_call: TRBV5-5
clone_size: .
cdr3_aa: CASSPNHYDGDQPQHF
cdr3_nt: TGTGCCAGCAGCCCAAATCACTACGACGGAGATCAGCCCCAGCATTTT

j_call: TRBJ1-2
d_call: .
v_call: TRBV29-1
clone_size: .
cdr3_aa: CSGEGPGSYGYTF
cdr3_nt: TGCAGCGGTGAGGGCCCGGGGAGCTATGGCTACACCTTC

j_call: TRBJ2-3
d_call: .
v_call: TRBV10-1
clone_size: .
cdr3_aa: CASSESWGDGTDTQYF
cdr3_nt: TGCGCCAGCAGTGAGTCTTGGGGAGACGGCACAGATACGCAGTATTTT

j_call: TRBJ1-5
d_call: .
v_call: TRBV10-3
clone_size: .
cdr3_aa: CAISESLYGGEIQPQHF
cdr3_nt: TGTGCCATCAGTGAGTCCCTTTACGGGGGTGAGATTCAGCCCCAGCATTTT

j_call: TRBJ2-7
d_call: .
v_call: TRBV3-1/TRBV3-2
clone_size: once
cdr3_aa: CASSQVGRRHEQYF
cdr3_nt: TGTGCCAGCAGCCAGGTCGGCAGGCGCCACGAGCAGTACTTC

j_call: TRBJ1-1
d_call: .
v_call: TRBV19
clone_size: .
cdr3_aa: CASSIAGGNTEAFF
cdr3_nt: TGTGCCAGTAGTATAGCGGGGGGGAACACTGAAGCTTTCTTT